The 32 T cell receptor beta chains below all came from one sample that was sequenced in a study of blood T cells in healthy people across ages. Then a second PCR, running roughly 7 to 12 cycles, was carried out with a sample-barcoded 5' primer and a J-beta primer mix. TCRdb reprocessed the 5' RACE reads with MiXCR, giving one entry per CDR3 protein. The sample has around 1,000,000 distinct CDR3 sequences; around 27% are singletons. This sample also belongs to another study, concerning T cells of mothers and their children.

The sequencing input was blood. The receptors stem from a girl aged 2-10 years in good health.

The rearrangement uses TRBV6-6 and TRBJ1-4; no definite D call. Trimming cost V 6 bases and J 4 bases, with 12 bases left between them. Germline V gene data show CDR1 as MNHNY and CDR2 as SVGAGI (reference sequence). This CDR3 comprises 14 residues. CDR3 sequence (DNA): TGTGCCAGCAGAATCGTAGGGTTTAATGAAAAACTGTTTTTT. This translates into CASRIVGFNEKLFF.

This clonotype has more than one count but fewer than ten. The rearrangement links TRBV5-5 to TRBJ1-4; D is possibly TRBD1 (5 bases). V was trimmed by 1 base and J by 7 bases, leaving 11 bases between them. Germline loops: CDR1 SGHKS, CDR2 YYEKEE (reference sequence). This CDR3 has 14 amino acids. In DNA, the CDR3 is TGTGCCAGCAGCTTGTTGCAGGGCCTTGAAAAACTGTTTTTT. This sequence encodes CASSLLQGLEKLFF.

The chain employs TRBV28 and TRBJ2-4; D unresolved. CDR1 and CDR2 (germline): MDHEN, SYDVKM. Trimming took off 8 bases at V and 6 bases at J, with 17 bases between the two ends. The length of the CDR3 is 14 residues. As DNA, the CDR3 is TGTGCCAGCTCCCCCGTCGGCAGGAGAAACATTCAGTACTTC. Its protein product is CASSPVGRRNIQYF.

This clonotype came up a few times. This chain connects TRBV9 to TRBJ2-2, with 8 nucleotides matching TRBD1. Losses at the gene ends were 5 bases for V and 6 bases for J; bases not matched to a gene: 6. The germline V gene has CDR1 SGDLS and CDR2 YYNGEE. There are 14 residues in the CDR3. CDR3 protein: CASRGDRGSGELFF. The CDR3 coding sequence is TGTGCCAGCAGAGGAGACAGGGGATCCGGGGAGCTGTTTTTT.

This clonotype appeared a few times. The CDR3 DNA reads as TGCGCCAGCAGCCAAACTAGAGGGTTCCACGAGCAGTACTTC. Encoded protein: CASSQTRGFHEQYF. This chain joins TRBV4-3 and TRBJ2-5; D is possibly TRBD2 (5 bases). The end of the DNA aligns better with TRBJ2-7, so the J call may be wrong. Germline CDR1 and CDR2: LGHNA and YSLEER. The CDR3 is 14 amino acids.

This chain links TRBV12-3 or TRBV12-4 with TRBJ2-5, with TRBD2 matching 7 bases. V shed 6 bases and J 5 bases; nucleotides not matched to a gene: 6. CDR3 size: 13 residues. CDR3 amino acids: CASRPAGRETQYF. The CDR3 DNA reads as TGTGCCAGCAGGCCAGCCGGGAGGGAGACCCAGTACTTC.

This clonotype was recorded at least ten times. This chain joins TRBV3-1 and TRBJ2-5; 8 nucleotides agree with TRBD1. Trimming at V came to 6 bases and at J to 3 bases, leaving 3 bases not matched to a gene. Germline V gene lookup returns CDR1 LGHDT and CDR2 YNNKEL (reference sequence). CDR3 length equals 13 residues. CDR3 sequence reads: CASSPTGEETQYF. Here the CDR3 DNA reads TGTGCCAGCAGTCCGACAGGGGAAGAGACCCAGTACTTC.

The chain joins TRBV12-3 or TRBV12-4 to TRBJ2-5; 7 bases are a match to TRBD1. TRBJ2-7 explains the end of the DNA better; the J call may be wrong. The CDR3 has 14 amino acids. The CDR3 sequence is CASSLRQGAYEQYF. The CDR3 DNA reads TGTGCCAGCAGTTTAAGGCAGGGGGCCTACGAGCAGTACTTC.

This clonotype turned up a few times. As DNA, the CDR3 is TGTGCCAGCATACTTTCAACCTCCTACGAGCAGTACTTC. This codes for CASILSTSYEQYF. The chain couples TRBV5-5 to TRBJ2-7; D is undetermined. V was trimmed by 6 bases and J by 0 bases, leaving 10 bases between them. Germline V gives CDR1 SGHKS, CDR2 YYEKEE (reference sequence). The CDR3 sequence is 13 residues long.

This clonotype occurred a few times. This chain uses TRBV28 with TRBJ2-7; D unclear. Germline lookup yields CDR1 MDHEN and CDR2 SYDVKM. V gave up 5 bases and J gave up 7 bases, with 21 bases separating them. The CDR3 is 15 amino acids. In nucleotides, the CDR3 is TGTGCCAGCAGTGTTTTCCGCGCAAACCCTAGAGAGCAGTACTTC. The encoded protein is CASSVFRANPREQYF.

This clonotype came up a few times. J is TRBJ1-5 and V is TRBV4-2; possibly TRBD1 for D (6 bases). This CDR3 is built from 14 residues. Deletions cut 6 bases from V and 0 bases from J, with 9 bases between. Germline CDR1 LGHNA, CDR2 YNFKEQ. The CDR3 sequence is CASSEGGSNQPQHF. In nucleotides, the CDR3 is TGTGCCAGCAGTGAAGGGGGTAGCAATCAGCCCCAGCATTTT.

The V and J genes are TRBV15 and TRBJ2-4, with a possible D match to TRBD2 (5 bases). The CDR3 has 16 residues. Trimming took 3 bases from V and 6 from J, leaving 18 bases between them. CDR1 LNHNV and CDR2 YYDKDF come from the germline V gene (reference sequence). The CDR3 region has the DNA TGTGCCACCAGCAGTAGCCCCGGGATAATGTTAAACATTCAGTACTTC. This sequence encodes CATSSSPGIMLNIQYF.

The table lists this clonotype with a few counts. The chain is built from TRBV7-9 and TRBJ1-5; 11 bases map to TRBD1. After removal of 10 bases from V and 4 bases from J, the junction contained 3 bases not matched to a gene. There are 13 residues in the CDR3. The V gene's germline CDR1 is SEHNR and CDR2 FQNEAQ (reference sequence). The DNA of the CDR3 is TGTGCCACCGGGACAGGGGGGAATCAGCCCCAGCATTTT. It yields the protein CATGTGGNQPQHF.

This clonotype has only a few counts. The chain employs TRBV6-5 and TRBJ2-6; no reliable D call. The CDR3 is 15 amino acids. V gave up 2 bases and J gave up 2 bases, with 7 bases separating them. Germline values: CDR1 MNHEY, CDR2 SVGAGI. CDR3 residues: CASSYRVPGANVLTF. CDR3 in DNA: TGTGCCAGCAGTTACAGAGTCCCTGGGGCCAACGTCCTGACTTTC.

This chain joins TRBV5-6 and TRBJ1-2; D remains unclear. In germline, CDR1 is SGHDT, CDR2 YYEEEE. V lost 5 bases and J lost 4, with 15 bases in between. The CDR3 totals 14 residues. This CDR3 reads CASSDGGELYGYTF. CDR3 bases: TGTGCCAGCAGTGACGGCGGGGAACTCTATGGCTACACCTTC. Full variable domain (missing parts from reference TRBV5-6 and TRBJ1-2): DAGVTQSPTHLIKTRGQQVTLRCSPKSGHDTVSWYQQALGQGPQFIFQYYEEEERQRGNFPDRFSGHQFPNYSSELNVNALLLGDSALYLCASSDGGELYGYTFGSGTRLTVV.

This clonotype was found a few times. The chain has TRBV6-5 and TRBJ2-7, with D perhaps TRBD1 (6 bases). There are 13 residues in the CDR3. The ends were cut back, 6 bases at V and 2 bases at J, with 11 bases in the middle. Per germline, CDR1 MNHEY and CDR2 SVGAGI. This CDR3 is CASRSQGTYEQYF. CDR3 DNA sequence: TGTGCCAGCAGATCACAGGGAACCTACGAGCAGTACTTC.

V and J are TRBV6-2 or TRBV6-3 and TRBJ2-3, with D unresolved. Trimming took 5 bases from V and 5 from J, leaving 11 bases between them. The germline gives CDR1 MNHEY, CDR2 SVGEGT. The length of the CDR3 is 13 residues. The CDR3 sequence: CASSQIAGDTQYF. CDR3 nucleotide sequence: TGTGCCAGCAGTCAAATAGCCGGAGATACGCAGTATTTT.

The rearrangement joins TRBV29-1 to TRBJ2-3, with 7 bases that match TRBD1. CDR1 is SQVTM and CDR2 is ANQGSEA in the germline V gene. The CDR3 is made up of 13 amino acids. The trim removed 4 bases at V and 2 bases at J, leaving 3 bases unmatched. For the CDR3, the DNA is TGCAGCGTTGGGGGACAGCACACAGATACGCAGTATTTT. Protein product: CSVGGQHTDTQYF.

The gene calls are TRBV6-1 and TRBJ2-5; no clear D gene. Near its end, the DNA agrees better with TRBJ2-7, so the J call may be wrong. The CDR3 is made up of 14 amino acids. CDR1 MNHNS and CDR2 SASEGT come from the germline V gene. The CDR3 region is CASSESASSYEQYF. The CDR3 coding sequence is TGTGCCAGCAGTGAGAGCGCCTCTTCCTACGAGCAGTACTTC.

This clonotype turned up a few times. V usage is TRBV20-1 and J usage is TRBJ2-1, with D perhaps TRBD2 (5 bases). The V end lost 7 bases, the J end lost 5 bases, and 15 bases lay between the germline ends. CDR1 is DFQATT, CDR2 SNEGSKA, per germline (reference sequence). CDR3 length: 13 residues. The CDR3 region has the DNA TGCAGTGGGACGGGGAGCGTTAACAATGAGCAGTTCTTC. Translating gives CSGTGSVNNEQFF.

The sample holds a few counts of this clonotype. V usage is TRBV2 and J usage is TRBJ2-1; D unclear. Looked up from germline, CDR1 is SNHLY and CDR2 is FYNNEI. This CDR3 has 16 residues. Trimming cost V 8 bases and J 5 bases, with 22 bases left between them. CDR3: CASQDSLAQPNNEQFF. CDR3 nucleotides: TGTGCCAGCCAGGATAGTTTAGCCCAACCAAACAATGAGCAGTTCTTC.

This chain links TRBV6-5 with TRBJ2-1; D gene ambiguous. Trimming removed 6 bases at V and 7 bases at J, with 13 bases between. Germline V gene data show CDR1 as MNHEY and CDR2 as SVGAGI. This CDR3 contains 13 residues. The CDR3 DNA follows: TGTGCCAGCAGGCCCACGGTCTCTAATGAGCAGTTCTTC. Protein sequence: CASRPTVSNEQFF.

This clonotype has just a few counts. This rearrangement joins TRBV7-3 to TRBJ2-4; a weak D match, TRBD1 (6 bases). The V and J ends lost 5 bases and 9 bases respectively, with 17 bases between them. The CDR3 extends over 14 amino acids. CDR1 is SGHTA and CDR2 is FQGTGA in the germline V gene. In nucleotides, the CDR3 is TGTGCCAGCAGCCCGCGAGGGGGTGACGGCATTCAGTACTTC. It encodes CASSPRGGDGIQYF.

This clonotype occurred a few times. The CDR3 is CATGSTRAHEQYF. The DNA for the CDR3 is TGTGCCACGGGATCAACTAGAGCTCACGAGCAGTACTTC. The rearrangement uses TRBV6-5 and TRBJ2-7; D may be TRBD2 (5 bases). The germline V and J ends were trimmed by 10 bases and 5 bases, with 18 bases remaining between them. The germline gives CDR1 MNHEY, CDR2 SVGAGI. This CDR3 region has 13 residues.

This clonotype showed up just a few times. The V and J genes are TRBV10-2 and TRBJ2-3, with D possibly TRBD2 on 6 matching bases. Germline V gene data show CDR1 as WSHSY and CDR2 as SAAADI. CDR3 length equals 15 residues. Trimming removed 4 bases from V and 0 bases from J, with 11 bases in between. The CDR3 loop is CASSGTGVSTDTQYF. The CDR3 DNA follows: TGCGCCAGCAGTGGGACGGGAGTGAGCACAGATACGCAGTATTTT.

This clonotype was counted between two and nine times. The chain combines TRBV7-2 with TRBJ2-3; D gene unclear. V lost 2 bases, J lost 1 base, and 10 bases lay in between. In germline, CDR1 is SGHTA, CDR2 FQGNSA. The CDR3 is made up of 15 amino acids. CDR3 amino acids: CASSLWKTGTDTQYF. The CDR3 DNA follows: TGTGCCAGCAGCTTATGGAAGACTGGCACAGATACGCAGTATTTT.

The chain combines TRBV7-2 with TRBJ1-2, with 9 nucleotides matching TRBD1. This CDR3 contains 15 residues. Germline V gene lookup returns CDR1 SGHTA and CDR2 FQGNSA. With V trimmed by 3 bases and J by 6 bases, 8 bases remained unmatched. In DNA, the CDR3 is TGTGCCAGCAGCTTTTCGGACAGGGGTAATCATGGCTACACCTTC. Its protein product is CASSFSDRGNHGYTF.

This clonotype was picked up a small number of times. V and J are TRBV6-1 and TRBJ2-1; tentatively, D is TRBD2 (6 bases). CDR1 is MNHNS and CDR2 is SASEGT in the germline V gene. The germline V and J ends were trimmed by 7 bases and 10 bases, with 11 bases remaining between them. The length of the CDR3 is 11 residues. In DNA form, the CDR3 reads TGTGCCAGCACCGGGGCGGGGGAGCAGTTCTTC. Amino acids: CASTGAGEQFF.

This clonotype was found a few times. The genes are TRBV7-2 and TRBJ1-2; D gene uncertain. Germline V gene lookup returns CDR1 SGHTA and CDR2 FQGNSA. Trimming left V 2 bases short and J 6 bases short, with 16 bases between. The CDR3 is 15 residues long. The CDR3 bases are TGTGCCAGCAGCTTATTTGACCCCCCAAAGAATGGCTACACCTTC. Its protein product is CASSLFDPPKNGYTF.

Details on this clonotype: One end of the junction varies from germline; a read error may be responsible. V usage is TRBV12-3 or TRBV12-4 and J usage is TRBJ2-1; 11 bases agree with TRBD2. CDR3 length equals 16 residues. CDR3 region: CASSLRTSGGPDEQFF. DNA for the CDR3: TGTGCCAGCAGTCTCCGTACTAGCGGGGGACCAGATGAGCAATTCTTC.

V is TRBV20-1 and J is TRBJ2-1; tentative D call: TRBD1 (6 bases). Trimming removed 5 bases at V and 1 base at J, with 12 bases between. Germline-derived CDR1 and CDR2 are DFQATT and SNEGSKA (reference sequence). The CDR3 runs 14 residues. CDR3 protein: CSAGKRGSYNEQFF. The CDR3 bases are TGCAGTGCTGGAAAGAGGGGGTCCTACAATGAGCAGTTCTTC.

This clonotype occurred a few times. The DNA of the CDR3 is TGCAGTGCTGAGAAAGGGGCTCCAGAGGACTACGAGCAGTACTTC. Encoded protein: CSAEKGAPEDYEQYF. The chain employs TRBV20-1 and TRBJ2-5; weak D call: TRBD1 (5 bases). The J call may be incorrect, as the DNA end agrees better with TRBJ2-7. Germline CDR1 DFQATT, CDR2 SNEGSKA (reference sequence). This CDR3 comprises 15 residues.